Each of the 22 T cell receptor beta chains below was sequenced from the same sample in a study of cytomegalovirus exposure and HLA in healthy donors. Primers: 60 Vbeta forward and 13 Jbeta reverse. Profiled with immunoSEQ multiplex PCR; TCRdb holds only in-frame clones, not every one. The sample consists of about 250,000 clones, roughly 70% of them appearing once. Sequencing input: PBMCs. All receptors derive from a female donor in good health and CMV-seronegative.

The count of this clone is one. The V gene is TRBV19, the J gene TRBJ2-1, with D possibly being TRBD2 (8 bases). Trimming cost V 5 bases and J 12 bases, with 26 bases left between them. The germline gives CDR1 LNHDA, CDR2 SQIVND (reference sequence). CDR3 length: 16 residues. CDR3 in amino acids: CASSGQTAGDSSRQFF. Written as DNA, the CDR3 is TGTGCCAGTAGTGGCCAGACAGCGGGGGACAGTTCTCGGCAGTTCTTC.

The V and J genes are TRBV11-2 and TRBJ2-7; weak D call: TRBD1 (6 bases). Trimming shortened V by 5 bases and J by 3 bases, and 17 bases separated the two germline ends. This CDR3 region has 15 residues. In germline, CDR1 is SGHAT, CDR2 FQNNGV. CDR3 sequence (DNA): TGTGCCAGCAGCCAGCTCCCAGGGGACGGCTACGAGCAGTACTTC. This sequence encodes CASSQLPGDGYEQYF.

The V and J genes are TRBV12-5 and TRBJ1-5, with D maybe TRBD1 (5 bases). CDR1 LGHNT and CDR2 FRNRAP come from the germline V gene. V dropped 2 bases and J dropped 6 bases, with 11 bases sitting between them. This CDR3 comprises 14 residues. This CDR3 reads CASGLWGVGQPQHF. CDR3 DNA sequence: TGTGCTAGTGGTTTGTGGGGGGTAGGTCAGCCCCAGCATTTT.

The genes are TRBV27 and TRBJ2-1; 9 positions match TRBD2. CDR1 is MNHEY, CDR2 SMNVEV, per germline (reference sequence). Trimming removed 3 bases from V and 0 bases from J; junction bases left unmatched: 3. This CDR3 comprises 16 residues. The DNA for the CDR3 is TGTGCCAGCAGTTTGGTTAGCGGGAGCTCCTACAATGAGCAGTTCTTC. Translating gives CASSLVSGSSYNEQFF.

This clone was observed once. DNA for the CDR3: TGTGCCAGCACCAAGGGACAGGGGACAGATACGCAGTATTTT. Translation: CASTKGQGTDTQYF. V gene TRBV6-5 combines with J gene TRBJ2-3; 10 nucleotides agree with TRBD1. In germline, CDR1 is MNHEY, CDR2 SVGAGI. With 7 bases clipped from V and 3 bases from J, the junction kept 4 bases outside the gene matches. The length of the CDR3 is 14 residues.

This clone was seen once. V usage is TRBV29-1 and J usage is TRBJ2-5; weak D call: TRBD2 (6 bases). CDR1 SQVTM and CDR2 ANQGSEA come from the germline V gene. The length of the CDR3 is 12 residues. V shed 4 bases and J shed 7 bases, with 13 bases lying between them. CDR3 region: CSVGGDGGTQYF. Here the CDR3 DNA reads TGCAGCGTTGGGGGGGACGGGGGGACCCAGTACTTC. Filled out from reference TRBV29-1 and TRBJ2-5, the complete variable domain reads SAVISQKPSRDICQRGTSLTIQCQVDSQVTMMFWYRQQPGQSLTLIATANQGSEATYESGFVIDKFPISRPNLTFSTLTVSNMSPEDSSIYLCSVGGDGGTQYFGPGTRLLVL.

The chain couples TRBV18 to TRBJ1-4, with D possibly matching TRBD1 (5 bases). CDR3 size: 15 residues. Per germline, CDR1 KGHSH and CDR2 LQKENI. Trimming pared 1 base from V and 6 bases from J, leaving 12 bases between. In nucleotides, the CDR3 is TGTGCCAGCTCACCACGGGGCGGGGGTGATGAAAAACTGTTTTTT. Amino acid sequence: CASSPRGGGDEKLFF.

The chain joins TRBV6-1 to TRBJ2-1; perhaps TRBD1 as D (6 bases). Germline V gene data show CDR1 as MNHNS and CDR2 as SASEGT. Trimming took 4 bases from V and 8 from J, leaving 18 bases between them. The CDR3 is 15 amino acids. Written as DNA, the CDR3 is TGTGCCAGCAGTGGTCAGGGGTCTTTATTCCATGAGCAGTTCTTC. The encoded protein is CASSGQGSLFHEQFF.

The chain combines TRBV11-2 with TRBJ2-7; perhaps TRBD2 as D (5 bases). The CDR3 is 15 amino acids. Trimming left V 3 bases short and J 3 bases short, with 15 bases between. The germline V gene has CDR1 SGHAT and CDR2 FQNNGV. The CDR3 region has the DNA TGTGCCAGCAGCTTCATCAGCGGACCTAGCTACGAGCAGTACTTC. It encodes CASSFISGPSYEQYF.

The chain is built from TRBV7-9 and TRBJ1-6; 9 bases map to TRBD1. The germline V gene encodes CDR1 SEHNR and CDR2 FQNEAQ (reference sequence). The junction had 7 bases not matched to a gene; V was cut back by 4 bases and J by 3 bases. This CDR3 spans 17 amino acids. The CDR3 is CASSSIYRGLYNSPLHF. The CDR3 DNA reads as TGTGCCAGCAGCTCGATTTACAGGGGGCTCTATAATTCACCCCTCCACTTT.

The V call is TRBV11-1, the J call TRBJ2-5; D possibly corresponds to TRBD1 (6 bases). Germline-derived CDR1 and CDR2 are SGHAT and FQDESV (reference sequence). V was clipped by 5 bases and J by 0 bases, with 16 bases between them. This CDR3 region has 16 residues. The CDR3 DNA follows: TGTGCCAGCAGCGCAGGGGAACAACTGTACCAAGAGACCCAGTACTTC. This translates into CASSAGEQLYQETQYF.

The chain recombines TRBV6-1 with TRBJ1-1; tentatively, D is TRBD1 (5 bases). V lost 3 bases, J lost 4 bases, and 12 bases lay in between. Germline lookup yields CDR1 MNHNS and CDR2 SASEGT. The CDR3 extends over 14 amino acids. This chain's CDR3 is CASSDRHQGTEAFF. The CDR3 DNA is TGTGCCAGCAGTGACAGACACCAGGGCACTGAAGCTTTCTTT.

The J gene is TRBJ2-1, the V gene TRBV11-1, with 13 bases lining up with TRBD2. Trimming removed 6 bases from V and 7 bases from J; junction bases left unmatched: 3. The CDR3 is 14 amino acids. Germline assignment: CDR1 SGHAT and CDR2 FQDESV (reference sequence). The CDR3 DNA follows: TGTGCCAGCAGGCAGGGACTAGCGGGAAATGAGCAGTTCTTC. This codes for CASRQGLAGNEQFF.

This chain connects TRBV6-6 to TRBJ2-4; D is ambiguous. V was clipped by 0 bases and J by 5 bases, with 5 bases between them. Germline CDR1 MNHNY, CDR2 SVGAGI (reference sequence). This CDR3 is 13 amino acids long. This CDR3 is CASSYSQENIQYF. In nucleotides, the CDR3 is TGTGCCAGCAGTTACTCCCAGGAAAACATTCAGTACTTC.

The V call is TRBV2, the J call TRBJ2-7, with 9 bases lining up with TRBD1. Germline CDR1 SNHLY, CDR2 FYNNEI. Germline trimming cut 2 bases from V and 6 bases from J; bases unmatched to any gene: 5. The CDR3 spans 14 residues. DNA for the CDR3: TGTGCCAGCAGTGAACGGGACAGGGCTGGCGAGCAGTACTTC. This sequence encodes CASSERDRAGEQYF. The full variable domain, in which reference TRBV2 and TRBJ2-7 provide the parts outside the CDR3, is EPEVTQTPSHQVTQMGQEVILRCVPISNHLYFYWYRQILGQKVEFLVSFYNNEISEKSEIFDDQFSVERPDGSNFTLKIRSTKLEDSAMYFCASSERDRAGEQYFGPGTRLTVT.

The V and J genes are TRBV18 and TRBJ2-2, with a weak D call TRBD1 (5 bases). This CDR3 spans 16 amino acids. The V gene lost 2 bases and the J gene lost 0 bases, with 10 bases spanning the gap. CDR1 KGHSH and CDR2 LQKENI come from the germline V gene. CDR3: CASSPYRKTNTGELFF. CDR3 coding DNA: TGTGCCAGCTCACCATACAGGAAAACGAACACCGGGGAGCTGTTTTTT.

In this sample, this clone turned up once. The chain combines TRBV10-3 with TRBJ1-2, with TRBD1 identical over 7 bases. The CDR3 extends over 13 amino acids. CDR1 is ENHRY, CDR2 SYGVKD, per germline. V dropped 11 bases and J dropped 3; count of bases not matched to a gene: 9. CDR3 amino acids: CAVRQGLDYGYTF. Here the CDR3 DNA reads TGTGCCGTTAGACAGGGTCTTGACTATGGCTACACCTTC.

The rearrangement joins TRBV11-2 to TRBJ2-2; no firm D call. The V end lost 2 bases, the J end lost 5 bases, and 9 bases lay between the germline ends. The CDR3 length is 14 residues. Germline CDR1 reads SGHAT; CDR2 reads FQNNGV. CDR3 nucleotides: TGTGCCAGCAGCTTATACACCGCTACCGGGGAGCTGTTTTTT. Protein: CASSLYTATGELFF.

The rearrangement uses TRBV5-1 and TRBJ1-5; TRBD1 matches 7 bases. J gave up 8 bases and V 0 bases, and 5 bases lay outside the gene matches. The CDR3 runs 14 residues. Per the germline V gene, CDR1 is SGHRS and CDR2 is YFSETQ. The CDR3 region has the DNA TGCGCCAGCAGCTTGGCGGCAGGGACAGAGCCCCAGCATTTT. Encoded protein: CASSLAAGTEPQHF.

The chain employs TRBV5-1 and TRBJ1-1; TRBD1 agrees at 7 bases. The CDR3 is 16 amino acids. The junction had 15 bases not matched to a gene; V was cut back by 4 bases and J by 6 bases. Germline CDR1 and CDR2: SGHRS and YFSETQ. The CDR3 coding sequence is TGCGCCAGCAGCCTCGACAGGGTTGGGGGGTTCGCTGAAGCTTTCTTT. Translated: CASSLDRVGGFAEAFF. Filled out from reference TRBV5-1 and TRBJ1-1, the complete variable domain reads KAGVTQTPRYLIKTRGQQVTLSCSPISGHRSVSWYQQTPGQGLQFLFEYFSETQRNKGNFPGRFSGRQFSNSRSEMNVSTLELGDSALYLCASSLDRVGGFAEAFFGQGTRLTVV.

This rearrangement joins TRBV21-1 to TRBJ1-2; the table's D call, TRBD1, has no DNA check behind it. TRBV21-1 is termed a pseudogene. The CDR3 has 14 residues. CDR3 residues: CASNPDRGRDGYTF. Here the CDR3 DNA reads TGTGCCAGCAACCCAGACAGGGGGCGAGATGGCTACACCTTC.

The V gene is TRBV27, the J gene TRBJ2-7; 9 nucleotides agree with TRBD1. This CDR3 comprises 14 residues. The trim removed 5 bases at V and 2 bases at J, leaving 4 bases unmatched. In germline, CDR1 is MNHEY, CDR2 SMNVEV (reference sequence). The CDR3 region is CASSDRGTTYEQYF. CDR3 DNA: TGTGCCAGCAGTGACAGGGGGACTACCTACGAGCAGTACTTC.